Below are 25 T cell receptor beta chains sequenced from a single sample in a study of T cell responses to AZD1222 COVID-19 vaccine. Repertoires were generated with immunoSEQ multiplex PCR, while TCRdb's copy carries only in-frame clones and drops some. Of under 130,000 clones listed, 91% were seen once; the top ten hold over 40%. The sample consisted of peripheral blood, taken on day 0 of AZD1222 vaccination. The receptors shown here come from an adult in good health.

The V call is TRBV3-1 (or the pseudogene TRBV3-2), the J call TRBJ1-2; the match to TRBD1 covers 8 bases. The V gene end was trimmed by 4 bases and the J gene end by 4 bases; junction bases not matched to a gene: 8. This CDR3 comprises 15 residues. Per germline, CDR1 LGHDT and CDR2 YNNKEL (reference sequence). The CDR3 is CASSRTGRSGYGYTF. The CDR3 region has the DNA TGTGCCAGCAGCCGGACAGGGCGATCTGGCTATGGCTACACCTTC.

The chain combines TRBV6-5 with TRBJ1-1; 8 positions match TRBD1. The junction had 4 bases not matched to a gene; V was cut back by 2 bases and J by 5 bases. Germline values: CDR1 MNHEY, CDR2 SVGAGI. The CDR3 spans 14 residues. In DNA form, the CDR3 reads TGTGCCAGCAGTTACGACAGGGGTACAACTGAAGCTTTCTTT. It specifies CASSYDRGTTEAFF.

The rearrangement uses TRBV7-2 and TRBJ1-5; possible D gene TRBD1, 5 bases. This CDR3 has 13 residues. The germline V and J ends were trimmed by 4 bases and 4 bases, with 8 bases remaining between them. CDR1 and CDR2 (germline): SGHTA, FQGNSA. The chain's CDR3 is CASSWDGNQPQHF. The CDR3 DNA follows: TGTGCCAGCAGCTGGGACGGGAATCAGCCCCAGCATTTT.

The V call is TRBV4-3, the J call TRBJ2-7; D is perhaps TRBD2 (5 bases). Germline CDR1 is LGHNA and CDR2 is YSLEER. V was clipped by 4 bases and J by 5 bases, with 18 bases between them. CDR3 size: 15 residues. CDR3 nucleotides: TGCGCCAGCAGCCGGCAGGACTGGGCTAGGAACGAGCAGTACTTC. Translation: CASSRQDWARNEQYF.

The V call is TRBV5-6, the J call TRBJ2-7; D is perhaps TRBD2 (6 bases). Germline V gene sequence: CDR1 SGHDT, CDR2 YYEEEE. The CDR3 has 12 residues. V was pared by 3 bases and J by 5 bases, with 9 bases between. The CDR3 region has the DNA TGTGCCAGCAGCTGGGGGGAGAACGAGCAGTACTTC. This gives the protein CASSWGENEQYF. The full variable domain, completed using reference TRBV5-6 and TRBJ2-7, is DAGVTQSPTHLIKTRGQQVTLRCSPKSGHDTVSWYQQALGQGPQFIFQYYEEEERQRGNFPDRFSGHQFPNYSSELNVNALLLGDSALYLCASSWGENEQYFGPGTRLTVT.

The chain recombines TRBV27 with TRBJ2-1; 11 positions match TRBD2. This CDR3 is 17 amino acids long. From germline, CDR1 is MNHEY and CDR2 SMNVEV (reference sequence). V gave up 5 bases and J gave up 7 bases; unmatched junction bases: 13. The CDR3 coding sequence is TGTGCCAGCAGTCTTACGGAGGGTAGCGGGAGGGCAAATGAGCAGTTCTTC. The encoded protein is CASSLTEGSGRANEQFF.

The gene calls are TRBV7-8 and TRBJ2-7, with a tentative D call TRBD2 (5 bases). The CDR3 has 14 residues. The V gene lost 3 bases and the J gene lost 4 bases, with 13 bases spanning the gap. Germline V gene sequence: CDR1 SGHVS, CDR2 FQNEAQ. CDR3 coding DNA: TGTGCCAGCAGCTTTGGCGCGGGCCGATACGAGCAGTACTTC. This gives the protein CASSFGAGRYEQYF.

The chain couples TRBV12-3 or TRBV12-4 to TRBJ2-7; D is possibly TRBD2 (5 bases). The CDR3 spans 13 residues. Trimming removed 5 bases at V and 7 bases at J, with 15 bases between. The CDR3 bases are TGTGCCAGCAGTGCGTACTCGCCGGGGGAGCAGTACTTC. This codes for CASSAYSPGEQYF.

This rearrangement joins TRBV11-2 to TRBJ1-2; TRBD1 matches at 10 bases. The V gene end was trimmed by 1 base and the J gene end by 1 base; junction bases not matched to a gene: 6. The CDR3 sequence is 17 residues long. Germline values: CDR1 SGHAT, CDR2 FQNNGV. CDR3 coding DNA: TGTGCCAGCAGCTTAGGCGGGACAGGGGAAGTTAACTATGGCTACACCTTC. Protein: CASSLGGTGEVNYGYTF.

V and J are TRBV18 and TRBJ2-1; the match to TRBD2 covers 7 bases. Germline lookup yields CDR1 KGHSH and CDR2 LQKENI. The CDR3 runs 14 residues. Trimming cost V 4 bases and J 0 bases; bases outside gene matches: 0. The CDR3 nucleotides read TGTGCCAGCTCACGGGGGGGCTCCTACAATGAGCAGTTCTTC. Residues: CASSRGGSYNEQFF. Drawing the rest from reference TRBV18 and TRBJ2-1, the complete variable domain is NAGVMQNPRHLVRRRGQEARLRCSPMKGHSHVYWYRQLPEEGLKFMVYLQKENIIDESGMPKERFSAEFPKEGPSILRIQQVVRGDSAAYFCASSRGGSYNEQFFGPGTRLTVL.

In this sample, this clone turned up once. The genes are TRBV5-4 and TRBJ1-6; TRBD1 matches 7 bases. Per the germline V gene, CDR1 is SGHNT and CDR2 is YYREEE (reference sequence). CDR3 length: 15 residues. The V gene end was trimmed by 3 bases and the J gene end by 10 bases; junction bases not matched to a gene: 10. The CDR3 protein is CASSSRGGIYSPLHF. The CDR3 coding sequence is TGTGCCAGCAGCTCCAGGGGGGGAATTTACTCACCCCTCCACTTT.

V is TRBV7-9 and J is TRBJ1-3; 8 positions agree with TRBD1. CDR3 length: 17 amino acids. J lost 3 bases, V lost 1 base, and 8 bases had no gene match. CDR1 and CDR2 from the germline V gene are SEHNR and FQNEAQ (reference sequence). The chain's CDR3 is CASSLVLGQGVGNTIYF. The CDR3 DNA is TGTGCCAGCAGCTTAGTCCTAGGACAGGGAGTTGGAAACACCATATATTTT.

CDR3 sequence reads: CATSRDRQGGDEQYF. For the CDR3, the DNA is TGTGCCACCAGCAGAGATCGACAGGGAGGGGACGAGCAGTACTTC. The chain employs TRBV15 and TRBJ2-7, with D perhaps assigned TRBD1 or TRBD2 (7 bases each). The CDR3 totals 15 residues. Trimming shortened V by 0 bases and J by 5 bases, and 14 bases separated the two germline ends. Germline CDR1 and CDR2: LNHNV and YYDKDF (reference sequence).

The J gene is TRBJ2-7, the V gene TRBV5-1; TRBD2 matches at 7 bases. Germline CDR1 SGHRS, CDR2 YFSETQ. There are 14 residues in the CDR3. Trimming cost V 5 bases and J 2 bases; bases outside gene matches: 7. The CDR3, as DNA: TGCGCCAGCAGAATCGGGACTACAACCTACGAGCAGTACTTC. Translated: CASRIGTTTYEQYF.

This chain links TRBV27 with TRBJ2-1, with TRBD1 matching 8 bases. The ends lost 5 bases at V and 0 bases at J; junction bases unmatched: 6. The CDR3 has 16 amino acids. Germline lookup yields CDR1 MNHEY and CDR2 SMNVEV (reference sequence). In DNA, the CDR3 is TGTGCCAGCAGTCCGACAGGGGTTAGCTCCTACAATGAGCAGTTCTTC. Amino acids: CASSPTGVSSYNEQFF.

CDR3 coding DNA: TGTGCCTGGAGTCCCGCGGGGCTCGATCAGCCCCAGCATTTT. It yields the protein CAWSPAGLDQPQHF. This rearrangement joins TRBV30 to TRBJ1-5; D may be TRBD1 (5 bases). This CDR3 has 14 residues. Germline V CDR1 and CDR2: GTSNPN, SVGIG (reference sequence). With 2 bases removed from V and 5 bases from J, the gap between germline ends came to 13 bases.

The CDR3 nucleotides are TGCGCCAGCAGCGCCACAGGGTCATTGGGAGCTTTCTTT. Protein product: CASSATGSLGAFF. V and J are TRBV10-2 and TRBJ1-1, with D possibly matching TRBD1 (6 bases). V lost 6 bases and J lost 10, with 18 bases in between. Germline-derived CDR1 and CDR2 are WSHSY and SAAADI. The length of the CDR3 is 13 residues.

This clone occurred once. This chain links TRBV11-2 with TRBJ1-3; weak D call: TRBD1 (5 bases). Germline CDR1 and CDR2: SGHAT and FQNNGV. V lost 5 bases, J lost 4 bases, and 15 bases lay in between. The CDR3 totals 15 residues. CDR3 amino acids: CASSPEWGAGNTIYF. The CDR3 nucleotides are TGTGCCAGCAGCCCGGAATGGGGCGCGGGAAACACCATATATTTT.

The chain uses TRBV27 and TRBJ1-5; D might be TRBD1 (5 bases). V was cut by 1 base and J by 9 bases, with 13 bases left in between. The CDR3 covers 14 residues. CDR1 is MNHEY, CDR2 SMNVEV, per germline (reference sequence). The CDR3 DNA sequence: TGTGCCAGCAGTTTATTAGGGGATCGGGGGCCCCAGCATTTT. Translation gives CASSLLGDRGPQHF.

This sequence joins TRBV30 and TRBJ1-2; D not certain. The CDR3 is made up of 11 amino acids. Germline loops: CDR1 GTSNPN, CDR2 SVGIG (reference sequence). Trimming took off 8 bases at V and 5 bases at J, with 12 bases between the two ends. In DNA form, the CDR3 reads TGTGCCCAACGAGGAGAGTATGGCTACACCTTC. Residues: CAQRGEYGYTF.

Only one count was recorded for this clone. This chain links TRBV6-5 with TRBJ1-1, with 7 nucleotides matching TRBD1. The germline V gene encodes CDR1 MNHEY and CDR2 SVGAGI. CDR3 length: 13 amino acids. J was trimmed by 6 bases and V by 2 bases; bases with no gene match: 3. The CDR3 nucleotides read TGTGCCAGCAGTTACGACAGGGTAGCTGAAGCTTTCTTT. It encodes CASSYDRVAEAFF.

This clone has just a few counts. The chain joins TRBV2 to TRBJ2-1; 11 positions match TRBD2. V shed 7 bases and J 7 bases; nucleotides not matched to a gene: 3. The CDR3 totals 13 residues. Germline assignment: CDR1 SNHLY and CDR2 FYNNEI. The CDR3: CASTRLAGNEQFF. The CDR3 DNA reads as TGTGCCAGCACGCGACTAGCGGGAAATGAGCAGTTCTTC.

V and J are TRBV5-1 and TRBJ1-5, with D possibly being TRBD1 (5 bases). V gave up 7 bases and J gave up 3 bases, with 17 bases separating them. From germline, CDR1 is SGHRS and CDR2 YFSETQ. This CDR3 has 15 amino acids. This CDR3 reads CASDYSSRDNQPQHF. Written as DNA, the CDR3 is TGCGCCAGCGACTATTCAAGCAGGGACAATCAGCCCCAGCATTTT.

This rearrangement joins TRBV11-1 to TRBJ2-1; 8 bases are a match to TRBD2. V dropped 6 bases and J dropped 7; count of bases not matched to a gene: 11. Germline V gives CDR1 SGHAT, CDR2 FQDESV (reference sequence). The CDR3 consists of 15 residues. The CDR3 nucleotides are TGTGCCAGCAGTAGATCCGGGACTAGTCGGAATGAGCAGTTCTTC. This gives the protein CASSRSGTSRNEQFF.

The rearrangement joins TRBV11-2 to TRBJ2-2, with TRBD2 matching over 10 bases. The CDR3 contains 18 residues. Germline V lookup: CDR1 SGHAT, CDR2 FQNNGV. Trimming took 2 bases from V and 4 from J; bases not matched to a gene: 10. The CDR3 is CASSLRLAGELSTGELFF. CDR3 in DNA: TGTGCCAGCAGCTTACGGCTAGCGGGAGAACTCAGCACCGGGGAGCTGTTTTTT.